Here is one TCR beta chain with its context. Its antigen is as yet unknown. These data come from a study of T cells and copy number aberrations in small-cell lung cancer. Study findings and constraints: Due to few samples, these findings require validation.

In germline, CDR1 is SGHAT, CDR2 FQNNGV. Trimming at V came to 6 bases and at J to 1 base, leaving 5 bases not matched to a gene. This CDR3 has 14 amino acids. Data came from immunoSEQ multiplex PCR; TCRdb stores just in-frame clones and leaves some out. This table has roughly 8,900 clones, approximately 79% appearing once. The chain uses TRBV11-2 and TRBJ2-5; 7 bases are shared with TRBD1. Sequenced sample: normal tissue next to the tumor. The clonotype was recovered from a man aged 55-75 years with small cell lung cancer. The CDR3 loop reads CASSPGQAQETQYF. CDR3 DNA sequence: TGTGCCAGCAGTCCAGGACAGGCCCAAGAGACCCAGTACTTC.